This T cell receptor (beta chain) came from a study of blood T cell repertoires in COVID-19. Looking at the study overall: T cells, B-cell-depleted T cells, or PBMCs provided the cDNA or gDNA that served as material.

In the original workflow: Reference gene primers were amplified, and this amplification served to estimate nucleated cell counts. The table came from immunoSEQ multiplex PCR; TCRdb's copy has only in-frame clones and leaves some out. That table furnishes V, J and clone size, whereas the DNA furnished D and trimming. The sample lists approximately 350,000 clones; about 90% were seen once. Participants came from roughly 25 US areas, aged roughly 18 to 89 years. Cohort 3 recovered donors had two negative PCRs, clearance, or symptom resolution. The V and J ends lost 7 bases and 3 bases respectively, with 24 bases between them. This CDR3 spans 17 amino acids. Germline V gene lookup returns CDR1 MDHEN and CDR2 SYDVKM.

The source is a woman aged 25 to 39 who had recovered from COVID-19. The sequenced sample consisted of PBMCs or T cells enriched from blood (not recorded which). The chain is built from TRBV28 and TRBJ1-2; possible D gene TRBD1, 5 bases. CDR3 amino acids: CASTRYEGRGFYYGYTF. As DNA, the CDR3 is TGTGCCAGCACCCGGTATGAGGGGCGGGGGTTTTACTATGGCTACACCTTC.